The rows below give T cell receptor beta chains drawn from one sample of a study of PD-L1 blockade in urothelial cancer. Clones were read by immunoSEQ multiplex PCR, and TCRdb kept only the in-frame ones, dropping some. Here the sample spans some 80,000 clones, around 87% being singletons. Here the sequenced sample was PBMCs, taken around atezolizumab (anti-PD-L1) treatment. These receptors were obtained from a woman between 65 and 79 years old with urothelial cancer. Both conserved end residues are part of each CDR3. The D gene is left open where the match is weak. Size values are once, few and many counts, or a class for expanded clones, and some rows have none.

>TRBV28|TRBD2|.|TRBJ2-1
CASSARGGSRPNEQFF
TGTGCCAGCAGTGCGCGGGGGGGGTCCCGCCCCAATGAGCAGTTCTTC
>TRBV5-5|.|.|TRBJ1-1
CASSLGGRGGEAFF
TGTGCCAGCAGCTTGGGGGGCAGGGGCGGTGAAGCTTTCTTT
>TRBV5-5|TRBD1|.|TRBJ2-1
CASSFGQGVDNEQFF
TGTGCCAGCAGCTTTGGACAGGGGGTAGACAATGAGCAGTTCTTC
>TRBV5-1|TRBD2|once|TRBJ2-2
CASSWGGPSGGETLGTGELFF
TGCGCCAGCAGCTGGGGCGGACCCAGCGGGGGGGAGACCTTAGGCACCGGGGAGCTGTTTTTT
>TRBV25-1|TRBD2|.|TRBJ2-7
CASSLAGGFDEQYF
TGTGCCAGCAGCCTAGCGGGAGGGTTCGACGAGCAGTACTTC
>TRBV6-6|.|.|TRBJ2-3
CASSYVSPSTDTQYF
TGTGCCAGCAGTTACGTCTCCCCTAGCACAGATACGCAGTATTTT
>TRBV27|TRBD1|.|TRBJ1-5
CASSPGTGDQPQHF
TGTGCCAGCAGCCCCGGGACAGGGGATCAGCCCCAGCATTTT
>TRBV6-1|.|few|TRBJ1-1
CASSELGRFTEAFF
TGTGCCAGCAGTGAATTGGGGCGTTTCACTGAAGCTTTCTTT
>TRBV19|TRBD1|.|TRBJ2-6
CASSAGTGFSGANVLTF
TGTGCCAGTAGTGCCGGGACAGGGTTCTCTGGGGCCAACGTCCTGACTTTC
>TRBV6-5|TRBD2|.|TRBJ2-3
CASNRGGLTDTQYF
TGTGCCAGCAATCGGGGGGGCCTCACAGATACGCAGTATTTT